This is a list of T cell receptor beta chains from one sample in a study of CD8+ T cells in alopecia areata. TCRdb's copy holds only in-frame clones and misses some; the assay was immunoSEQ multiplex PCR. The sample has approximately 140,000 clones, roughly 86% seen once. Material: CD8+ T cells sorted from blood, obtained at week 4, from a patient treated with tofacitinib. Every receptor here comes from a human donor with alopecia areata. CDR3s include the opening cysteine and the closing phenylalanine or tryptophan. The order of the fields is clone size, J gene, D gene, V gene, CDR3 DNA, CDR3 protein. The D gene is left open where the match is weak. Only some rows state a clone size, as once, few, many or a class for expanded clones.

>NA|TRBJ2-3|NA|TRBV30
TGTGCCTGGAGTGTACGGGTTTTCACAGATACGCAGTATTTT
CAWSVRVFTDTQYF
>NA|TRBJ2-7|NA|TRBV7-6
TGTGCCAGCAGCCACCGGGCCGACACCCGCGTATACGAGCAGTACTTC
CASSHRADTRVYEQYF
>NA|TRBJ2-7|NA|TRBV30
TGTGCCTGGAATAGGGACGGAACCTACGAGCAGTACTTC
CAWNRDGTYEQYF
>NA|TRBJ2-7|NA|TRBV5-1
TGCGCCAGCAGACCTCAGGGACCCTACGAGCAGTACTTC
CASRPQGPYEQYF
>NA|TRBJ2-1|NA|TRBV13
TGTGCCAGCAGCTTTCTGACAGGGAGGAACAATGAGCAGTTCTTC
CASSFLTGRNNEQFF
>NA|TRBJ2-3|NA|TRBV6-5
TGTGCCAGCACCCCCTCCAGTAGGTTCACAGATACGCAGTATTTT
CASTPSSRFTDTQYF
>NA|TRBJ1-1|NA|TRBV30
TGTGCCTGGAGTACCCCCGTTTCGAACACTGAAGCTTTCTTT
CAWSTPVSNTEAFF
>once|TRBJ2-3|NA|TRBV5-6
TGTGCCAGCAGCCTACCCGGCCCCACAGATACGCAGTATTTT
CASSLPGPTDTQYF
>once|TRBJ2-1|NA|TRBV29-1
TGCAGCGTTGAAGGAGACTTTAATGAGCAGTTCTTC
CSVEGDFNEQFF
>NA|TRBJ2-7|NA|TRBV13
TGTGCCAGCAGCACTAGGGGCGAGCAGTACTTC
CASSTRGEQYF
>NA|TRBJ2-1|TRBD2|TRBV9
TGTGCCAGCAGCGTTAGCGGGGGAAGCTCCTACAATGGGCAGTTCTTC
CASSVSGGSSYNGQFF
>once|TRBJ2-7|TRBD1|TRBV5-4
TGTGCCAGCAGATGGCAGGGGGCGCGGGAGCAGTACTTC
CASRWQGAREQYF
>NA|TRBJ2-7|NA|TRBV5-1
TGCGCCAGCAGCTGGGGGGACACCTCCTACGAGCAGTACTTC
CASSWGDTSYEQYF
>few|TRBJ2-3|NA|TRBV7-2
TGTGCCAGCAGCCCTACGGGGGCAGATACGCAGTATTTT
CASSPTGADTQYF
>once|TRBJ2-1|TRBD1|TRBV7-9
TGTGCCAGCAGGGACAGGTACAATGAGCAGTTCTTC
CASRDRYNEQFF
>NA|TRBJ2-1|NA|TRBV7-9
TGTGCCAGCAGCCCTCACGGAATACTATTACTTAGCGTTTACAATGAGCAGTTCTTC
CASSPHGILLLSVYNEQFF
>NA|TRBJ2-2|NA|TRBV29-1
TGCAGCGTTGAGAGGGAGACCGGGGAGCTGTTTTTT
CSVERETGELFF
>few|TRBJ2-2|NA|TRBV29-1
TGCAGCGTGGGGCTTTTAACCGGGGAGCTGTTTTTT
CSVGLLTGELFF
>NA|TRBJ2-4|NA|TRBV29-1
TGCAGCGTTGCCGCTGGACAGCTCGCGGGAAACATTCAGTACTTC
CSVAAGQLAGNIQYF
>NA|TRBJ1-4|TRBD1|TRBV7-9
TGTGCCAGCAGCCCCCGACAGGGTGGGGAAAAACTGTTTTTT
CASSPRQGGEKLFF
>NA|TRBJ2-7|NA|TRBV27
TGTGCCAGCAGTTCCACCTACGAGCAGTACTTC
CASSSTYEQYF
>NA|TRBJ2-3|NA|TRBV7-6
TGTGCCAGCAGCTCCCCCCGCACGGGAGCTAACACAGATACGCAGTATTTT
CASSSPRTGANTDTQYF
>NA|TRBJ1-5|NA|TRBV19
TGTGCCAGTAGAGGAGATGGATGGCCTAGCAATCAGCCCCAGCATTTT
CASRGDGWPSNQPQHF
>NA|TRBJ1-2|NA|TRBV29-1
TGCAGCGTTGCCTGGGGCGCTGATGGCTACACCTTC
CSVAWGADGYTF
>once|TRBJ2-7|NA|TRBV5-1
TGCGCCAGCGGAGGTAGCGCGGGGGAGCAGTACTTC
CASGGSAGEQYF
>NA|TRBJ2-3|NA|TRBV7-6
TGTGCCAGCAGCCGGTTGGACACCCAAACAGATACGCAGTATTTT
CASSRLDTQTDTQYF
>NA|TRBJ1-3|TRBD1|TRBV13
TGTGCCAGCAGGTACAGGGGGCCCCTAGTCGAAGGAAACACCATATATTTT
CASRYRGPLVEGNTIYF
>NA|TRBJ2-5|TRBD1|TRBV27
TGTGCCAGCAGCGGGACAGTGTCCGACTTGTACCAAGAGACCCAGTACTTC
CASSGTVSDLYQETQYF
>NA|TRBJ2-1|NA|TRBV4-1
TGCGCCAGCAGCCAAGATTGGAGTCAACTAAGCTCCTACAATGAGCAGTTCTTC
CASSQDWSQLSSYNEQFF